What follows are 18 T cell receptor beta chains derived from one specimen sequenced in a study of a mutant IDH1 vaccine in newly diagnosed glioma. Produced via immunoSEQ multiplex PCR; TCRdb's table is partial and in-frame only. The sample lists about 15,000 clones; roughly nine tenths were seen once. Time point: baseline, week 1 (first vaccination visit). Treatment reported: pre-vaccination baseline after standard-of-care therapy. This specimen consisted of PBMCs, obtained from a glioma patient treated with radiotherapy, temozolomide or both. Receptor source: a woman aged 40 to 50 with glioma. Some clones in this sample may be carry-over from other donors' samples.

The chain combines TRBV30 with TRBJ1-4, with no clear D. Trimming removed 1 base at V and 8 bases at J, with 8 bases between. Germline values: CDR1 GTSNPN, CDR2 SVGIG (reference sequence). CDR3 size: 12 residues. DNA for the CDR3: TGTGCCTGGAGTGGGAACAAGGAAAAACTGTTTTTT. Protein product: CAWSGNKEKLFF.

The chain's CDR3 is CATSRPTLAGVYDEQFF. The CDR3 nucleotides read TGTGCCACCAGCAGACCGACACTAGCGGGGGTTTATGATGAGCAGTTCTTC. The gene calls are TRBV15 and TRBJ2-1; 11 bases map to TRBD2. The CDR3 extends over 17 amino acids. The germline CDR1 and CDR2 sequences are LNHNV and YYDKDF (reference sequence). Trimming cost V 2 bases and J 8 bases; bases outside gene matches: 11.

The chain couples TRBV20-1 to TRBJ1-4; no firm D call. The V end was cut by 3 bases, the J end by 5 bases, with 4 bases between. Germline CDR1 is DFQATT and CDR2 is SNEGSKA (reference sequence). The CDR3 length is 11 residues. The CDR3 region is CSASWNEKLFF. The CDR3 region has the DNA TGCAGTGCTAGTTGGAATGAAAAACTGTTTTTT.

The chain combines TRBV9 with TRBJ2-3; possibly TRBD2 for D (5 bases). V lost 2 bases and J lost 2, with 9 bases in between. CDR1 is SGDLS and CDR2 is YYNGEE in the germline V gene. This CDR3 comprises 14 residues. The CDR3 reads CASSVGGSTDTQYF. CDR3 coding DNA: TGTGCCAGCAGCGTCGGAGGATCCACAGATACGCAGTATTTT.

In this sample, this clone turned up once. This chain joins TRBV5-1 and TRBJ2-7, with D possibly TRBD2 on 5 matching bases. In germline, CDR1 is SGHRS, CDR2 YFSETQ. CDR3 length: 16 amino acids. Trimming left V 0 bases short and J 1 base short, with 14 bases between. The DNA for the CDR3 is TGCGCCAGCAGCTTGGAGTTTGGGAGTCCTTCCTACGAGCAGTACTTC. Its translation is CASSLEFGSPSYEQYF.

This clone was counted a single time. The CDR3 region has the DNA TGCGCCAGCAGCTTGGGGACAGGGTACACAGATACGCAGTATTTT. It specifies CASSLGTGYTDTQYF. V gene TRBV5-1 combines with J gene TRBJ2-3, with 8 positions matching TRBD1. The length of the CDR3 is 15 residues. V shed 0 bases, J shed 2 bases, and the junction held 2 bases outside the gene matches. The germline V gene has CDR1 SGHRS and CDR2 YFSETQ.

The CDR3 DNA follows: TGCAGCGCCGATAGAGGGTCCTATGGCTACACCTTC. The encoded protein is CSADRGSYGYTF. This sequence joins TRBV29-1 and TRBJ1-2; D is ambiguous. The CDR3 runs 12 residues. V was trimmed by 7 bases and J by 4 bases, leaving 13 bases between them. The germline V gene has CDR1 SQVTM and CDR2 ANQGSEA. The variable domain in full, completed from reference TRBV29-1 and TRBJ1-2, reads SAVISQKPSRDICQRGTSLTIQCQVDSQVTMMFWYRQQPGQSLTLIATANQGSEATYESGFVIDKFPISRPNLTFSTLTVSNMSPEDSSIYLCSADRGSYGYTFGSGTRLTVV.

The rearrangement joins TRBV7-9 to TRBJ2-5, with unresolved D. The CDR3 spans 14 residues. Deletions cut 1 base from V and 5 bases from J, with 11 bases between. In germline, CDR1 is SEHNR, CDR2 FQNEAQ (reference sequence). DNA for the CDR3: TGTGCCAGCAGCTTAGATCCGGAATGGGAGACCCAGTACTTC. This encodes CASSLDPEWETQYF.

The genes are TRBV27 and TRBJ1-1; TRBD1 matches 9 bases. CDR1 MNHEY and CDR2 SMNVEV come from the germline V gene (reference sequence). The V segment lost 4 bases and the J segment 0 bases; nucleotides outside the gene matches: 3. This CDR3 is built from 15 residues. CDR3 sequence reads: CASSYTGGMNTEAFF. The CDR3 coding sequence is TGTGCCAGCAGTTACACAGGGGGCATGAACACTGAAGCTTTCTTT.

The rearrangement joins TRBV27 to TRBJ1-1; D gene unclear. In germline, CDR1 is MNHEY, CDR2 SMNVEV (reference sequence). V shed 10 bases and J shed 6 bases, with 21 bases lying between them. The CDR3 sequence is 14 residues long. Here the CDR3 reads CATSATYGYPEAFF. CDR3 in DNA: TGTGCCACCTCCGCGACTTACGGGTACCCTGAAGCTTTCTTT.

The J gene is TRBJ1-1, the V gene TRBV6-5, with D perhaps TRBD1 (5 bases). V lost 3 bases and J 7 bases, leaving 12 bases between the germline ends. The CDR3 consists of 13 residues. The germline gives CDR1 MNHEY, CDR2 SVGAGI. DNA of the CDR3: TGTGCCAGCAGTTATGACAGCGCAGATGAAGCTTTCTTT. It yields the protein CASSYDSADEAFF.

The chain recombines TRBV30 with TRBJ1-6, with 8 bases identical to TRBD1. Germline trimming cut 2 bases from V and 6 bases from J; bases unmatched to any gene: 9. This CDR3 spans 16 amino acids. Germline loops: CDR1 GTSNPN, CDR2 SVGIG (reference sequence). For the CDR3, the DNA is TGTGCCTGGAGTAAGACCAGGGGGCGCGTTAATTCACCCCTCCACTTT. Protein sequence: CAWSKTRGRVNSPLHF.

This clone was detected a few times. The V call is TRBV18, the J call TRBJ1-1, with TRBD1 matching over 9 bases. Germline V gene data show CDR1 as KGHSH and CDR2 as LQKENI. This CDR3 is built from 13 residues. Trimming took 3 bases from V and 4 from J; bases not matched to a gene: 0. CDR3 DNA: TGTGCCAGCTCACCGACAGGGGGCACTGAAGCTTTCTTT. Translated, it gives CASSPTGGTEAFF.

V is TRBV21-1 and J is TRBJ2-1. TRBV21-1 is a listed pseudogene. CDR3 length: 12 amino acids. The CDR3 sequence is CASSKGLGEQFF. The CDR3 bases are TGTGCCAGCAGCAAAGGGCTTGGGGAGCAGTTCTTC.

The J gene is TRBJ2-3, the V gene TRBV7-6; D remains unclear. The CDR3 has 16 residues. Trimming took off 0 bases at V and 0 bases at J, with 10 bases between the two ends. The germline CDR1 and CDR2 sequences are SGHVS and FNYEAQ. CDR3 protein: CASSLASFGSTDTQYF. The CDR3 DNA is TGTGCCAGCAGCTTAGCTAGTTTCGGGAGCACAGATACGCAGTATTTT.

The chain has TRBV7-9 and TRBJ1-1; D gene uncertain. The V end was cut by 5 bases, the J end by 5 bases, with 9 bases between. CDR3 size: 12 residues. From germline, CDR1 is SEHNR and CDR2 FQNEAQ (reference sequence). CDR3 in amino acids: CASSQAGTEAFF. Written as DNA, the CDR3 is TGTGCCAGCAGCCAGGCGGGTACTGAAGCTTTCTTT. Together with reference TRBV7-9 and TRBJ1-1, the CDR3 gives the full variable domain: DTGVSQNPRHKITKRGQNVTFRCDPISEHNRLYWYRQTLGQGPEFLTYFQNEAQLEKSRLLSDRFSAERPKGSFSTLEIQRTEQGDSAMYLCASSQAGTEAFFGQGTRLTVV.

Here the CDR3 reads CASSDSGGYEKLFF. The DNA for the CDR3 is TGTGCCAGCAGTGATTCGGGGGGCTATGAAAAACTGTTTTTT. The rearrangement links TRBV2 to TRBJ1-4, with a weak D call TRBD1 (6 bases). Looked up from germline, CDR1 is SNHLY and CDR2 is FYNNEI. The V and J ends lost 3 bases and 6 bases respectively, with 11 bases between them. There are 14 residues in the CDR3. The full variable domain, in which reference TRBV2 and TRBJ1-4 provide the parts outside the CDR3, is EPEVTQTPSHQVTQMGQEVILRCVPISNHLYFYWYRQILGQKVEFLVSFYNNEISEKSEIFDDQFSVERPDGSNFTLKIRSTKLEDSAMYFCASSDSGGYEKLFFGSGTQLSVL.

The J gene is TRBJ2-7, the V gene TRBV5-1, with D maybe TRBD1 (6 bases). Germline CDR1 reads SGHRS; CDR2 reads YFSETQ. Deletions cut 0 bases from V and 3 bases from J, with 7 bases between. This CDR3 contains 13 residues. DNA of the CDR3: TGCGCCAGCAGCTTGGACAGGGTCTACGAGCAGTACTTC. Its protein product is CASSLDRVYEQYF.